This TCR beta chain originates from a study of cytomegalovirus exposure and HLA in healthy donors. CDR1 is SQVTM, CDR2 ANQGSEA, per germline. The CDR3 is 12 amino acids. With 2 bases removed from V and 3 bases from J, the gap between germline ends came to 6 bases. PCR involved 60 Vbeta and 13 Jbeta primers. Sequenced by immunoSEQ multiplex PCR; TCRdb stores in-frame clones only, minus some. Of some 150,000 clones listed, 77% are singletons. Findings of the study overall: What a later analysis reportedly showed was that an Asian-associated ancestry cluster had fewer N-insertions than the roughly 700-donor mean. Accurate HLA-A and HLA-B prediction from TCR beta sequences was reported for most subjects.

In this sample, this clone turned up once. Its specificity is unknown. The specimen sequenced was PBMCs. V gene TRBV29-1 combines with J gene TRBJ2-3, with D tentatively TRBD2 (5 bases). The TCR was taken from a woman aged 40 to 49 in good health and CMV-seronegative. The CDR3 sequence is CSVERGTDTQYF. CDR3 DNA: TGCAGCGTTGAACGCGGGACAGATACGCAGTATTTT.